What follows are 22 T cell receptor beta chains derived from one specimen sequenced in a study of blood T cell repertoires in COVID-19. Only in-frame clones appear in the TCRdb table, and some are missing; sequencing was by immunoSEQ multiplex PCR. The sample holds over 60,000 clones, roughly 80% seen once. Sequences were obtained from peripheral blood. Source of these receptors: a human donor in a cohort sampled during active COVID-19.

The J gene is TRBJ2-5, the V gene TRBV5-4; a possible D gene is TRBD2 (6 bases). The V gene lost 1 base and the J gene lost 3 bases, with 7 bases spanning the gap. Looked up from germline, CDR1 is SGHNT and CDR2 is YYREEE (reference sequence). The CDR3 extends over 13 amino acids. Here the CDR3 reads CASSLWGEETQYF. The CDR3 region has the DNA TGTGCCAGCAGCTTGTGGGGGGAAGAGACCCAGTACTTC.

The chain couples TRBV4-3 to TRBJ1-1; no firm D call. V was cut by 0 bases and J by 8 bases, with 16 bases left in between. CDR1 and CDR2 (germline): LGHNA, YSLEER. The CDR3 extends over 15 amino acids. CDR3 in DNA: TGCGCCAGCAGCCAAGACCCCGTATCTGGGAGGGAAGCTTTCTTT. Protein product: CASSQDPVSGREAFF.

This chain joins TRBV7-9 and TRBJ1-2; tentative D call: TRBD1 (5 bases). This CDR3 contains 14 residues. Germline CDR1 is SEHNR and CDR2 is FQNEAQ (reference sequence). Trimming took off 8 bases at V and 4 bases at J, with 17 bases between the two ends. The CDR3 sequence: CASVWGQGGYGYTF. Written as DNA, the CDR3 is TGTGCCAGCGTATGGGGTCAGGGCGGCTATGGCTACACCTTC.

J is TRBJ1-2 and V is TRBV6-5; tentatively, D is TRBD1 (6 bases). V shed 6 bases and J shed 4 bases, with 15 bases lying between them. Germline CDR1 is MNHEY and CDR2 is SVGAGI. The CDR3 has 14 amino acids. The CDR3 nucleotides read TGTGCCAGCAGCTACACCAGGGGTGTCTATGGCTACACCTTC. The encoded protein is CASSYTRGVYGYTF.

This CDR3 is CSASEGTGTDTQYF. CDR3 sequence (DNA): TGCAGTGCTAGTGAAGGGACAGGGACAGATACGCAGTATTTT. The rearrangement uses TRBV20-1 and TRBJ2-3, with 9 bases matching TRBD1. This CDR3 comprises 14 residues. From germline, CDR1 is DFQATT and CDR2 SNEGSKA (reference sequence). V was clipped by 3 bases and J by 3 bases; unmatched bases: 4.

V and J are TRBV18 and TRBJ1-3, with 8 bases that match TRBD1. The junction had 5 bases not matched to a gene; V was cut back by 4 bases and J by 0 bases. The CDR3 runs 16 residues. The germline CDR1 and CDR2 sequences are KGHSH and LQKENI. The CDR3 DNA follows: TGTGCCAGCTCACAAGCCGGGACAGGCTCTGGAAACACCATATATTTT. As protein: CASSQAGTGSGNTIYF.

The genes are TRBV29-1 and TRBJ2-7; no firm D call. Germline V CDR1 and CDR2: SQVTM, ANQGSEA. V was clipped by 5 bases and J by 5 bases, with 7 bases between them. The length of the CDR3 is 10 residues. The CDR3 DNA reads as TGCAGCGTTCTTTCCGACGAGCAGTACTTC. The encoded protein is CSVLSDEQYF.

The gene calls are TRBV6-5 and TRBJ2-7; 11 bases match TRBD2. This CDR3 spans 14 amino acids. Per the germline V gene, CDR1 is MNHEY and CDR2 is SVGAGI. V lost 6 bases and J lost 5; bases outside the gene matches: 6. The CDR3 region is CASRRLAGSDEQYF. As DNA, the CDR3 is TGTGCCAGCAGGCGACTAGCGGGGAGCGACGAGCAGTACTTC.

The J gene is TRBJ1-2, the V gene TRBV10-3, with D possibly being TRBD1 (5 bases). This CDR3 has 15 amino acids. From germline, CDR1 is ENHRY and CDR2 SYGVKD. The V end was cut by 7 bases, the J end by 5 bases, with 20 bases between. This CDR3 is CAITDDSSRVYGYTF. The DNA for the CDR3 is TGTGCCATCACCGACGACAGCTCCCGAGTATATGGCTACACCTTC.

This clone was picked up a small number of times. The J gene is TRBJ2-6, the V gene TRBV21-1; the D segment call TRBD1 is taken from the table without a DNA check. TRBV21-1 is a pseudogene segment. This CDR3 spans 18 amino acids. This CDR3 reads CASSFTGRVRSGANVLTF. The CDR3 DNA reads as TGTGCCAGCAGCTTCACCGGCAGGGTACGGTCTGGGGCCAACGTCCTGACTTTC.

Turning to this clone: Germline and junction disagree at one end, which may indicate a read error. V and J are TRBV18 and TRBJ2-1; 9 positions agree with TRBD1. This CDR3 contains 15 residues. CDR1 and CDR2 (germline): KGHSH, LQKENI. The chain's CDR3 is CASSPQGASYNEQFF. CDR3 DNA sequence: TGTGCCAGCTCCCCACAGGGGGCCTCCTACAATGAGCAGTTCTTC.

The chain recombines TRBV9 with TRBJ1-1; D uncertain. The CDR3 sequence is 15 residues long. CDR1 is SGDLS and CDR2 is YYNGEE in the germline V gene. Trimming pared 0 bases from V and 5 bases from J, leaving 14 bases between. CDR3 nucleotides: TGTGCCAGCAGCGTAGGGCCCACGGGTTCGACTGAAGCTTTCTTT. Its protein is CASSVGPTGSTEAFF.

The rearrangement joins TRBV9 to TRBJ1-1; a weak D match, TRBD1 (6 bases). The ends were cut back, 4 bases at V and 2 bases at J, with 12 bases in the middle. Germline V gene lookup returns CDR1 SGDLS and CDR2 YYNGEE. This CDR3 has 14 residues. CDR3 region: CASSPRGLNTEAFF. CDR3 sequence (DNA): TGTGCCAGCAGCCCGCGGGGGCTTAACACTGAAGCTTTCTTT.

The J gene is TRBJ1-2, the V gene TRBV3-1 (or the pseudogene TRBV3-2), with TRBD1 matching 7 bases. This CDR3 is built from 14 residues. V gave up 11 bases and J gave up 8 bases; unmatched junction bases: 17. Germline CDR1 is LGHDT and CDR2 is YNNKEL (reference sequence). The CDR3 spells CAPRQGECSGGYTF. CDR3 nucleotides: TGTGCCCCCCGACAGGGTGAATGTAGCGGCGGCTACACCTTC.

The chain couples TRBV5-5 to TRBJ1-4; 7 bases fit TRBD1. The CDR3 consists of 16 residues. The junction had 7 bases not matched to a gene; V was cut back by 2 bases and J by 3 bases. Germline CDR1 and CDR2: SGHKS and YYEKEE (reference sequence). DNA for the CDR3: TGTGCCAGCAGCTTTTACCGACAGGGCGCTAATGAAAAACTGTTTTTT. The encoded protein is CASSFYRQGANEKLFF.

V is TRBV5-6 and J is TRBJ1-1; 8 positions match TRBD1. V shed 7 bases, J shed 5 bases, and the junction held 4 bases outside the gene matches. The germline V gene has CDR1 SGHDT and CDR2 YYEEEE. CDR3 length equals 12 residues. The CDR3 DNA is TGTGCCAGCTGCAGGGGGCGTACTGAAGCTTTCTTT. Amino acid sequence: CASCRGRTEAFF. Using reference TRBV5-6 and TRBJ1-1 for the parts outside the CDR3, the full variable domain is DAGVTQSPTHLIKTRGQQVTLRCSPKSGHDTVSWYQQALGQGPQFIFQYYEEEERQRGNFPDRFSGHQFPNYSSELNVNALLLGDSALYLCASCRGRTEAFFGQGTRLTVV.

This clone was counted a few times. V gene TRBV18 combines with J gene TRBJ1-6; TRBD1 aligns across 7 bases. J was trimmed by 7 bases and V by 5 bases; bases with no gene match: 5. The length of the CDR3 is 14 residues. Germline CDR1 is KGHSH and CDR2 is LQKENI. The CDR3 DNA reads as TGTGCCAGCTCAGACAGGGTTGGAAATTCACCCCTCCACTTT. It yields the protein CASSDRVGNSPLHF. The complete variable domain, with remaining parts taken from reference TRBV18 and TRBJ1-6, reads NAGVMQNPRHLVRRRGQEARLRCSPMKGHSHVYWYRQLPEEGLKFMVYLQKENIIDESGMPKERFSAEFPKEGPSILRIQQVVRGDSAAYFCASSDRVGNSPLHFGNGTRLTVT.

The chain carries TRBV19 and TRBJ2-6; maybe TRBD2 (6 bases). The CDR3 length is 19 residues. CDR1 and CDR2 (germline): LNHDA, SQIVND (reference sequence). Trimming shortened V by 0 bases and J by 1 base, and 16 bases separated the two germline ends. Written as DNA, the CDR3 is TGTGCCAGTAGTATAGATTGGGTGAGGGGAGGATCTGGGGCCAACGTCCTGACTTTC. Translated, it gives CASSIDWVRGGSGANVLTF.

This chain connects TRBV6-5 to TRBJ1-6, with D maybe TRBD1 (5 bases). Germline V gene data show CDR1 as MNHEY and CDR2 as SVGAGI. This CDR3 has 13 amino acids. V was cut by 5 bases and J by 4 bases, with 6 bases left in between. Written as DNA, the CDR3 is TGTGCCAGCAGTCAGGGTTATAATTCACCCCTCCACTTT. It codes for CASSQGYNSPLHF.

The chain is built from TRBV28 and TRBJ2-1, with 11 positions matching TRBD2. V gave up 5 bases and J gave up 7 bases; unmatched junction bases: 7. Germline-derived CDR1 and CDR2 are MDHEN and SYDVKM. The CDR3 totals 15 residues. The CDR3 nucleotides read TGTGCCAGCAGTCCTACTAGCGGGGGAGGGAATGAGCAGTTCTTC. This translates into CASSPTSGGGNEQFF.

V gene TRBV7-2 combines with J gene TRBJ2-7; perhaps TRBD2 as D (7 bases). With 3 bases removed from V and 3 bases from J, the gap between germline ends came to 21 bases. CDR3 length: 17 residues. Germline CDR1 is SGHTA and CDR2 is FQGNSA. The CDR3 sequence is CASSFLLGGAPGYEQYF. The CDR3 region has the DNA TGTGCCAGCAGCTTCCTTTTAGGGGGGGCCCCGGGCTACGAGCAGTACTTC.

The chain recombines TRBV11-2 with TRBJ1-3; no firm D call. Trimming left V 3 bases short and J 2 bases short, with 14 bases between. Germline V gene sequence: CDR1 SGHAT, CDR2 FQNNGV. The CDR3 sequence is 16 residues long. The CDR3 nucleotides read TGTGCCAGCAGCTTGGTGTCAGTGCTCGCTGGAAACACCATATATTTT. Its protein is CASSLVSVLAGNTIYF.